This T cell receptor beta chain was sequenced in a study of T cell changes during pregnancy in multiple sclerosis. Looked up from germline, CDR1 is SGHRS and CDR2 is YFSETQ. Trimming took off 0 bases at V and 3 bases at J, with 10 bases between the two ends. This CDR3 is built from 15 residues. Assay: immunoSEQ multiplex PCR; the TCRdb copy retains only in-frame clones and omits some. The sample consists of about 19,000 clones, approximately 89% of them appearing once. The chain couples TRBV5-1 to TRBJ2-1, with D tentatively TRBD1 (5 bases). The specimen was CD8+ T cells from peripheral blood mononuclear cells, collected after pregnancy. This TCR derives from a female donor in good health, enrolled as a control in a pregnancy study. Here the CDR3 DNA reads TGCGCCAGCAGCTTGGCGGAACAGGACTACAATGAGCAGTTCTTC. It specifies CASSLAEQDYNEQFF.